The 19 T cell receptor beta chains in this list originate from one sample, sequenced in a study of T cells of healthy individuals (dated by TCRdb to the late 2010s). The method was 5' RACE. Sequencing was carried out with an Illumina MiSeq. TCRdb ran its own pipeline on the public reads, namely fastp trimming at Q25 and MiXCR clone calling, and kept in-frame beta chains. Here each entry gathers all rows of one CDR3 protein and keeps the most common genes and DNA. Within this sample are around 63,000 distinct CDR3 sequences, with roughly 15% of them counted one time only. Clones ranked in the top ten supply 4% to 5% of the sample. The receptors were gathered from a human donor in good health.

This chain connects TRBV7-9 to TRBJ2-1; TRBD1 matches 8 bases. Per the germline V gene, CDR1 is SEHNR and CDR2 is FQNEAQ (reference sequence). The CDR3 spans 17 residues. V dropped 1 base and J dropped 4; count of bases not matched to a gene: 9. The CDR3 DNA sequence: TGTGCCAGCAGCTTAGGGACACAGGGGGGAGTGTACAATGAGCAGTTCTTC. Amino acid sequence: CASSLGTQGGVYNEQFF.

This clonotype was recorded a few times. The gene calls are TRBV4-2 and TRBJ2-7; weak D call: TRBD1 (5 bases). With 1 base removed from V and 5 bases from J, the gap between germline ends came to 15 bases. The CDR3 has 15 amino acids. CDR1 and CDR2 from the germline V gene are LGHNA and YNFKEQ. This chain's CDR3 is CASSQGHTGDHEQYF. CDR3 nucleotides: TGTGCCAGCAGCCAAGGACATACAGGAGACCACGAGCAGTACTTC.

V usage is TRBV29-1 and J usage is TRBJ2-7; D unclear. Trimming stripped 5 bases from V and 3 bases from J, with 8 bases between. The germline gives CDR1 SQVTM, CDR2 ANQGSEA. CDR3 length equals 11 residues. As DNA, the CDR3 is TGCAGCGTTAGACTGGGCTACGAGCAGTACTTC. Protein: CSVRLGYEQYF.

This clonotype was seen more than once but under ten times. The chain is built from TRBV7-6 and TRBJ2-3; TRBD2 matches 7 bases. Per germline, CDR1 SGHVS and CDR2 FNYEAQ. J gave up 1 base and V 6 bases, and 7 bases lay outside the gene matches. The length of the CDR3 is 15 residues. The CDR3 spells CASSEGLVGTDTQYF. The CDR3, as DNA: TGTGCCAGCAGTGAAGGACTAGTTGGCACAGATACGCAGTATTTT.

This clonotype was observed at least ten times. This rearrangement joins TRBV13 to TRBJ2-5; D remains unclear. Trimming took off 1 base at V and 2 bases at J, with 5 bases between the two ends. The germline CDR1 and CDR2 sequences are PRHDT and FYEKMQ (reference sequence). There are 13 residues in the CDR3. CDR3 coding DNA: TGTGCCAGCAGCTTAGCACAACAAGAGACCCAGTACTTC. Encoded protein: CASSLAQQETQYF.

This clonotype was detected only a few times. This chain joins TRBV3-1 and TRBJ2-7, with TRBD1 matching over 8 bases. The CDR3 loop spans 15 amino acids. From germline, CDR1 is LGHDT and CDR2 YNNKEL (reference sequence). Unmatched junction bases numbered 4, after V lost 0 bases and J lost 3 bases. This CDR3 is CASSQDPTGVYEQYF. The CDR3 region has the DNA TGTGCCAGCAGCCAAGATCCGACAGGGGTCTACGAGCAGTACTTC.

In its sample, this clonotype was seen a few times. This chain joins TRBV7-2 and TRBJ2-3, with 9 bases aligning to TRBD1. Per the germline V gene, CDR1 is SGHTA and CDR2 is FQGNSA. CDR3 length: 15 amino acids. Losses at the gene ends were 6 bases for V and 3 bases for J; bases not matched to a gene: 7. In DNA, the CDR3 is TGTGCCAGCAGTTCCACAGGGGGCGCAACAGATACGCAGTATTTT. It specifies CASSSTGGATDTQYF.

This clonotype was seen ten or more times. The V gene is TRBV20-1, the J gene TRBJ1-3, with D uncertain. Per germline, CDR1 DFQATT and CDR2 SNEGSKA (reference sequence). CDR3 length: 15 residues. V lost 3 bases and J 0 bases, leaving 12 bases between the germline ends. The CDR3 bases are TGCAGTGCTAGGAGGGCAGTTTACTCTGGAAACACCATATATTTT. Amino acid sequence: CSARRAVYSGNTIYF.

CDR3 region: CASSLGLAGGRYNEQFF. In DNA, the CDR3 is TGTGCCAGCAGTTTAGGTCTAGCGGGGGGGCGATACAATGAGCAGTTCTTC. The chain recombines TRBV27 with TRBJ2-1; 12 bases are a match to TRBD2. With 2 bases clipped from V and 4 bases from J, the junction kept 6 bases outside the gene matches. This CDR3 has 17 amino acids. CDR1 is MNHEY and CDR2 is SMNVEV in the germline V gene (reference sequence).

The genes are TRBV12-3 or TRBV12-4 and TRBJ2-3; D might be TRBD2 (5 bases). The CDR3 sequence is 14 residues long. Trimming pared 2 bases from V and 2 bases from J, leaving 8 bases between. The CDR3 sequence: CASSLSLATDTQYF. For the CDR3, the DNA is TGTGCCAGCAGTTTAAGCCTAGCCACAGATACGCAGTATTTT.

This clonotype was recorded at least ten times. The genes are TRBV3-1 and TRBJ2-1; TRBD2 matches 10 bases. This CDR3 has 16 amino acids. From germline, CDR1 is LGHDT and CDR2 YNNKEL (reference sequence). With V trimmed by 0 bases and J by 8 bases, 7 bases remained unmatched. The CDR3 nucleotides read TGTGCCAGCAGCCAAGATCTGAGCGGGAGGGTTTATGAGCAGTTCTTC. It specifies CASSQDLSGRVYEQFF.

CDR3 coding DNA: TGCGCCAGCAGCTGGACTAGCGGGTACGAGCAGTACTTC. This sequence encodes CASSWTSGYEQYF. This sequence joins TRBV5-1 and TRBJ2-7, with 11 bases that match TRBD2. The CDR3 runs 13 residues. Germline V lookup: CDR1 SGHRS, CDR2 YFSETQ. With 3 bases clipped from V and 4 bases from J, the junction kept 0 bases outside the gene matches.

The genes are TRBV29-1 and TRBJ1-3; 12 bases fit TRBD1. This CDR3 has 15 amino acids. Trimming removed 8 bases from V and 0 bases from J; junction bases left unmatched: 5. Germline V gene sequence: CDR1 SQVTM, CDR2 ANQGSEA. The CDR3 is CSYGTGGTSGNTIYF. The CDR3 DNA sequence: TGCAGCTACGGGACAGGGGGCACCTCTGGAAACACCATATATTTT.

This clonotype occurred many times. The CDR3 DNA sequence: TGTGCCAGCAGCTTAAGTTCCGCCGGGGGTGGAGGCTACACCTTC. This codes for CASSLSSAGGGGYTF. The rearrangement uses TRBV7-8 and TRBJ1-2; weak D call: TRBD1 (5 bases). The V end lost 2 bases, the J end lost 8 bases, and 18 bases lay between the germline ends. Germline loops: CDR1 SGHVS, CDR2 FQNEAQ. The CDR3 is made up of 15 amino acids.

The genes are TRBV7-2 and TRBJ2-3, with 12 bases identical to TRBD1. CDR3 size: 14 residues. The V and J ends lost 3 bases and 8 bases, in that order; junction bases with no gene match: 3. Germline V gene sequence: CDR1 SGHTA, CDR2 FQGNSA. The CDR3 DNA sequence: TGTGCCAGCAGCTTGGGACAGGGGGCGCGTACGCAGTATTTT. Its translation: CASSLGQGARTQYF.

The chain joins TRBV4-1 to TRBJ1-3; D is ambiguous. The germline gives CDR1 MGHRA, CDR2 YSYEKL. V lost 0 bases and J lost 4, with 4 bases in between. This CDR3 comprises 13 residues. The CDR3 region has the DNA TGCGCCAGCAGCCAAGATCCCGGAAACACCATATATTTT. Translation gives CASSQDPGNTIYF.

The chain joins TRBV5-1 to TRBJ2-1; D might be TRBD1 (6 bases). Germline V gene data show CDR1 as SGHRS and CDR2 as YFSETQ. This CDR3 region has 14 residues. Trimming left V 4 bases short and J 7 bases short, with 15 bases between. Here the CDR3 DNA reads TGCGCCAGCAGCGTACAGGGAGTATGGAATGAGCAGTTCTTC. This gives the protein CASSVQGVWNEQFF.

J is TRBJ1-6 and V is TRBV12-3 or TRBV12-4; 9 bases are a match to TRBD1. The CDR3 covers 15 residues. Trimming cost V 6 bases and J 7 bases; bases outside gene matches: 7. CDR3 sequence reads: CASRGNRGLNSPLHF. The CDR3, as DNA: TGTGCCAGCAGGGGGAACAGGGGGCTAAATTCACCCCTCCACTTT.

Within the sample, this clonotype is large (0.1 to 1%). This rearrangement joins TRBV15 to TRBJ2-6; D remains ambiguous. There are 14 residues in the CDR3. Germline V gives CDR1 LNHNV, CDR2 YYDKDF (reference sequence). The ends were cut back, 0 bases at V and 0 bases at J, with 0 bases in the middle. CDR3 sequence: CATSRDSGANVLTF. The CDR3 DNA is TGTGCCACCAGCAGAGACTCTGGGGCCAACGTCCTGACTTTC. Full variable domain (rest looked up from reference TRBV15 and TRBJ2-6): DAMVIQNPRYQVTQFGKPVTLSCSQTLNHNVMYWYQQKSSQAPKLLFHYYDKDFNNEADTPDNFQSRRPNTSFCFLDIRSPGLGDTAMYLCATSRDSGANVLTFGAGSRLTVL.